The entry below gives a single T cell receptor (beta chain) sequence along with its context. Antigen unknown. This specimen comes from a study of metastatic and nonmetastatic thyroid tumors. As for the study in general: Across peripheral blood and tumor or nodule tissue samples taken from malignant and benign thyroid patients, the repertoires were compared with one another.

Germline CDR1 reads DFQATT; CDR2 reads SNEGSKA (reference sequence). Trimming removed 2 bases from V and 5 bases from J, with 11 bases in between. The CDR3 totals 13 residues. General study results and limits: Reports indicated that malignant thyroid tumors showed significantly higher TCR beta diversity than benign nodules did, in blood and tumor.

Original analysis: A classifier of distant metastasis in papillary thyroid cancer was built from CDR3 differences (across clinicopathological groups). TCRdb re-called the PCR reads via MiXCR. The V and J calls and clone size are TCRdb's, not the authors'. The sample yields approximately 13,000 clones, 23% seen once. The entire patient cohort was treatment-naive prior to thyroid surgery. This sequence was found in a female donor with papillary thyroid cancer or a benign thyroid nodule (not recorded which). Some clones in this sample may be carry-over from other donors' samples. The chain carries TRBV20-1 and TRBJ2-3; D unclear. Specimen: blood. The CDR3 protein is CSARKRWLDTQYF. The CDR3 nucleotides are TGCAGTGCTAGAAAAAGATGGTTAGATACGCAGTATTTT.